This passage covers 26 T cell receptor beta chains from one sample sequenced in a study of blood T cell repertoires in COVID-19. The data were produced by immunoSEQ multiplex PCR, yet TCRdb's version contains in-frame clones alone and is incomplete. Of fewer than 250,000 clones in the sample, about 86% are singletons; the top ten hold 0.6% to 1%. Sequenced input: peripheral blood. The origin of the receptors is a woman in her 70s with acute or convalescent COVID-19.

The V call is TRBV2, the J call TRBJ1-6, with TRBD1 matching 9 bases. After removal of 9 bases from V and 10 bases from J, the junction contained 7 bases not matched to a gene. CDR1 is SNHLY, CDR2 FYNNEI, per germline. The CDR3 totals 13 residues. CDR3 sequence: CARGQGRRSPLHF. CDR3 sequence (DNA): TGTGCCAGAGGACAGGGGCGGCGATCACCCCTCCACTTT.

The chain joins TRBV15 to TRBJ2-1, with 8 bases fitting TRBD2. The CDR3 has 14 amino acids. Per the germline V gene, CDR1 is LNHNV and CDR2 is YYDKDF (reference sequence). V dropped 0 bases and J dropped 9; count of bases not matched to a gene: 4. The CDR3 sequence is CATSRDLAGGEQFF. CDR3 DNA: TGTGCCACCAGCAGAGATCTCGCGGGAGGTGAGCAGTTCTTC.

This chain joins TRBV5-6 and TRBJ2-7; the match to TRBD1 covers 9 bases. CDR3 size: 16 residues. Germline V gives CDR1 SGHDT, CDR2 YYEEEE. J gave up 7 bases and V 0 bases, and 11 bases lay outside the gene matches. The CDR3 protein is CASSLAAVQGAGEQYF. DNA for the CDR3: TGTGCCAGCAGCTTGGCTGCAGTACAGGGGGCTGGGGAGCAGTACTTC.

The chain is built from TRBV6-6 and TRBJ2-7, with 7 bases that match TRBD1. In germline, CDR1 is MNHNY, CDR2 SVGAGI (reference sequence). This CDR3 contains 13 residues. Germline trimming cut 7 bases from V and 2 bases from J; bases unmatched to any gene: 5. CDR3 in DNA: TGTGCCAGCACCTTGACAGGGACCTACGAGCAGTACTTC. As protein: CASTLTGTYEQYF.

On this clone itself: Within the sample, other DNA sequences also encode this same CDR3. This chain connects TRBV7-8 to TRBJ1-5; 9 bases agree with TRBD1. The CDR3 covers 15 residues. Germline loops: CDR1 SGHVS, CDR2 FQNEAQ. The V segment lost 1 base and the J segment 2 bases; nucleotides outside the gene matches: 0. CDR3 loop: CASSLGTGGNQPQHF. The CDR3 nucleotides are TGTGCCAGCAGCTTAGGGACAGGGGGCAATCAGCCCCAGCATTTT.

The CDR3: CASKAGDNYGYTF. CDR3 sequence (DNA): TGTGCCAGTAAGGCGGGAGATAACTATGGCTACACCTTC. This rearrangement joins TRBV19 to TRBJ1-2, with D uncertain. The CDR3 totals 13 residues. Germline V gene sequence: CDR1 LNHDA, CDR2 SQIVND (reference sequence). V gave up 7 bases and J gave up 1 base, with 10 bases separating them.

This chain links TRBV5-4 with TRBJ1-6; 10 bases are a match to TRBD1. With 4 bases clipped from V and 8 bases from J, the junction kept 3 bases outside the gene matches. Germline V gene lookup returns CDR1 SGHNT and CDR2 YYREEE (reference sequence). The CDR3 covers 14 residues. This CDR3 is CASSRQGADSPLHF. The CDR3 nucleotides are TGTGCCAGCAGCAGACAGGGGGCGGATTCACCCCTCCACTTT.

About this clone itself: Other DNA sequences in this sample translate to the same CDR3. V is TRBV5-1 and J is TRBJ1-1, with D tentatively TRBD1 (6 bases). The germline CDR1 and CDR2 sequences are SGHRS and YFSETQ. This CDR3 has 14 amino acids. Trimming removed 3 bases at V and 1 base at J, with 10 bases between. This chain's CDR3 is CASSSPGQNTEAFF. The CDR3 DNA sequence: TGCGCCAGCAGCTCGCCGGGACAGAACACTGAAGCTTTCTTT.

This rearrangement joins TRBV24-1 to TRBJ2-1, with D perhaps matching TRBD1 (7 bases). Germline loops: CDR1 KGHDR, CDR2 SFDVKD. V gave up 3 bases and J gave up 9 bases, with 17 bases separating them. The CDR3 has 15 residues. The CDR3 spells CATSDPGQTSGEQFF. CDR3 in DNA: TGTGCCACCAGTGATCCGGGACAGACTAGTGGTGAGCAGTTCTTC.

The rearrangement links TRBV6-2 or TRBV6-3 to TRBJ2-3; TRBD2 agrees at 9 bases. Per germline, CDR1 MNHEY and CDR2 SVGEGT. The CDR3 extends over 18 amino acids. Trimming took 2 bases from V and 0 from J; bases not matched to a gene: 9. CDR3 protein: CASSYSTGLASSTDTQYF. CDR3 nucleotides: TGTGCCAGCAGTTACAGTACGGGACTAGCATCGAGCACAGATACGCAGTATTTT.

This clone was recorded a few times. DNA for the CDR3: TGTGCCACCAGCAGAGGACAGGGGTCATCCGAGCTGTTTTTT. This encodes CATSRGQGSSELFF. J is TRBJ2-2 and V is TRBV15; the match to TRBD1 covers 8 bases. The germline gives CDR1 LNHNV, CDR2 YYDKDF (reference sequence). The V and J ends lost 1 base and 11 bases, in that order; junction bases with no gene match: 6. The CDR3 is made up of 14 amino acids.

This chain links TRBV5-1 with TRBJ1-2; D gene unclear. V was cut by 4 bases and J by 0 bases, with 13 bases left in between. The germline CDR1 and CDR2 sequences are SGHRS and YFSETQ. The CDR3 contains 15 residues. DNA for the CDR3: TGCGCCAGCAGCCCGGAGGCTACTACTAACTATGGCTACACCTTC. Translated: CASSPEATTNYGYTF.

This clone has only a few counts. V gene TRBV19 combines with J gene TRBJ1-5; TRBD1 matches 9 bases. Germline CDR1 LNHDA, CDR2 SQIVND (reference sequence). The V gene end was trimmed by 3 bases and the J gene end by 6 bases; junction bases not matched to a gene: 3. The CDR3 is 14 amino acids. The CDR3 nucleotides read TGTGCCAGTAGTATCCCGACAGGGGGTCAGCCCCAGCATTTT. It is translated as CASSIPTGGQPQHF.

This chain uses TRBV6-2 or TRBV6-3 with TRBJ2-2; 9 nucleotides align to TRBD2. The CDR3 runs to 19 residues. J gave up 2 bases and V 5 bases, and 15 bases lay outside the gene matches. Germline V gives CDR1 MNHEY, CDR2 SVGEGT. CDR3: CASSARQGRLAVNTGELFF. The CDR3 nucleotides read TGTGCCAGCAGTGCGCGACAGGGACGACTAGCGGTTAACACCGGGGAGCTGTTTTTT.

This chain connects TRBV7-8 to TRBJ1-4; D is unclear. Trimming removed 4 bases at V and 7 bases at J, with 10 bases between. Germline loops: CDR1 SGHVS, CDR2 FQNEAQ. The CDR3 has 13 amino acids. CDR3 residues: CASSSGLREKLFF. The DNA of the CDR3 is TGTGCCAGCAGCTCAGGACTACGTGAAAAACTGTTTTTT.

The chain recombines TRBV4-1 with TRBJ2-2; no clear D. Trimming took off 4 bases at V and 8 bases at J, with 8 bases between the two ends. The V gene's germline CDR1 is MGHRA and CDR2 YSYEKL. This CDR3 is built from 12 residues. The CDR3 region has the DNA TGCGCCAGCAGCCCTCAGTTGGGGGAGCTGTTTTTT. This translates into CASSPQLGELFF.

The chain combines TRBV7-2 with TRBJ2-1, with D possibly being TRBD2 (6 bases). Trimming cost V 8 bases and J 0 bases, with 8 bases left between them. CDR1 and CDR2 (germline): SGHTA, FQGNSA. The CDR3 extends over 13 amino acids. CDR3 sequence (DNA): TGTGCCAGCCGGGGGACCTCCTACAATGAGCAGTTCTTC. Protein product: CASRGTSYNEQFF. Full variable domain (outside the CDR3, taken from reference TRBV7-2 and TRBJ2-1): GAGVSQSPSNKVTEKGKDVELRCDPISGHTALYWYRQSLGQGLEFLIYFQGNSAPDKSGLPSDRFSAERTGGSVSTLTIQRTQQEDSAVYLCASRGTSYNEQFFGPGTRLTVL.

This sequence joins TRBV7-2 and TRBJ1-2; D is possibly TRBD1 (6 bases). Germline V gene lookup returns CDR1 SGHTA and CDR2 FQGNSA. Trimming cost V 6 bases and J 8 bases, with 25 bases left between them. The CDR3 is 16 amino acids. CDR3 nucleotide sequence: TGTGCCAGCAGGTTAAAGGCCTCCCCAGGGGTGCAGGGCTACACCTTC. Translating it yields CASRLKASPGVQGYTF. Full variable domain (remainder filled in from reference TRBV7-2 and TRBJ1-2): GAGVSQSPSNKVTEKGKDVELRCDPISGHTALYWYRQSLGQGLEFLIYFQGNSAPDKSGLPSDRFSAERTGGSVSTLTIQRTQQEDSAVYLCASRLKASPGVQGYTFGSGTRLTVV.

The rearrangement uses TRBV5-1 and TRBJ2-1; TRBD2 is a possible D gene (6 bases). The CDR3 is 15 amino acids. V gave up 4 bases and J gave up 0 bases, with 11 bases separating them. The germline V gene encodes CDR1 SGHRS and CDR2 YFSETQ. The CDR3 nucleotides are TGCGCCAGCAGCGGGGGACTCGTCTCCTACAATGAGCAGTTCTTC. This encodes CASSGGLVSYNEQFF.

In DNA, the CDR3 is TGTGCCACCAGTGATTTGCCCGAAAGGTCGGGGGGCTACACCTTC. Protein sequence: CATSDLPERSGGYTF. V gene TRBV24-1 combines with J gene TRBJ1-2; the D is unclear. V gave up 0 bases and J gave up 8 bases, with 15 bases separating them. This CDR3 is 15 amino acids long. Germline CDR1 reads KGHDR; CDR2 reads SFDVKD.

The CDR3 loop reads CASSLRLAGGADTQYF. The CDR3 bases are TGTGCCAGCAGCCTCCGACTAGCGGGGGGAGCAGATACGCAGTATTTT. This chain uses TRBV5-4 with TRBJ2-3, with 13 bases fitting TRBD2. J was trimmed by 4 bases and V by 4 bases; bases with no gene match: 6. The CDR3 runs to 16 residues. Germline V gene data show CDR1 as SGHNT and CDR2 as YYREEE (reference sequence).

The V and J genes are TRBV24-1 and TRBJ2-5, with D possibly matching TRBD2 (5 bases). The CDR3 has 14 amino acids. Germline assignment: CDR1 KGHDR and CDR2 SFDVKD. Trimming pared 2 bases from V and 1 base from J, leaving 7 bases between. CDR3 sequence reads: CATSDSRAQETQYF. DNA of the CDR3: TGTGCCACCAGTGATTCGAGGGCCCAAGAGACCCAGTACTTC.

CDR3 nucleotides: TGTGCCAGCAGCTTAGAGGTGCAGAATTCACCCCTCCACTTT. Translation: CASSLEVQNSPLHF. This chain connects TRBV11-2 to TRBJ1-6; D not certain. Trimming left V 0 bases short and J 7 bases short, with 7 bases between. Germline loops: CDR1 SGHAT, CDR2 FQNNGV. The CDR3 spans 14 residues.

The chain carries TRBV7-9 and TRBJ2-5; TRBD1 matches at 9 bases. The CDR3 has 16 amino acids. The V segment lost 5 bases and the J segment 1 base; nucleotides outside the gene matches: 8. The germline CDR1 and CDR2 sequences are SEHNR and FQNEAQ (reference sequence). The DNA of the CDR3 is TGTGCCAGCAGCGACTCGGACAGGGGTGCCCAAGAGACCCAGTACTTC. Its translation: CASSDSDRGAQETQYF. Based on the CDR3 plus reference TRBV7-9 and TRBJ2-5, the full variable domain is DTGVSQNPRHKITKRGQNVTFRCDPISEHNRLYWYRQTLGQGPEFLTYFQNEAQLEKSRLLSDRFSAERPKGSFSTLEIQRTEQGDSAMYLCASSDSDRGAQETQYFGPGTRLLVL.

The chain recombines TRBV6-2 or TRBV6-3 with TRBJ1-4; a possible D gene is TRBD1 (5 bases). Trimming cost V 4 bases and J 6 bases, with 9 bases left between them. The germline gives CDR1 MNHEY, CDR2 SVGEGT. The CDR3 has 13 residues. The CDR3 nucleotides are TGTGCCAGCAGTTCGAGACAGCATGAAAAACTGTTTTTT. This codes for CASSSRQHEKLFF.

The gene calls are TRBV5-1 and TRBJ2-7; the match to TRBD2 covers 9 bases. V trimming: 0 bases; J trimming: 5 bases; junction bases outside the gene matches: 6. The CDR3 has 15 residues. CDR1 SGHRS and CDR2 YFSETQ come from the germline V gene. Written as DNA, the CDR3 is TGCGCCAGCAGCTTGGTCGGCGGGGGGGCAGACGAGCAGTACTTC. Translating it yields CASSLVGGGADEQYF.